Listed here is a single T cell receptor (beta chain). Its matching antigen is unknown. The data belong to a study of cytomegalovirus exposure and HLA in healthy donors. Whole-study findings and limits: Cytomegalovirus-associated TCR beta chains were listed, numbering 150 to 200.

Though nominally healthy at sampling, donors likely had unrecorded immune exposures. The PCR ran on 60 Vbeta and 13 Jbeta primers. Here immunoSEQ multiplex PCR was the method, and the copy in TCRdb shows in-frame clones only, minus some. The repertoire holds 130,000 to 150,000 clones, with nearly 80% as singletons. The germline V gene has CDR1 SGHDT and CDR2 YYEEEE. Trimming shortened V by 0 bases and J by 4 bases, and 10 bases separated the two germline ends. The CDR3 extends over 14 amino acids. The clonotype was recovered from a male donor in good health and CMV-seronegative. Sequencing input: PBMCs. This chain joins TRBV5-6 and TRBJ1-2; no clear D. CDR3 bases: TGTGCCAGCAGCTTGGGCCGGAGAGCCTATGGCTACACCTTC. Protein product: CASSLGRRAYGYTF.